A selection of T cell receptor beta chains follows, all from one sample in a study of T cell responses to AZD1222 COVID-19 vaccine. Profiling relied on immunoSEQ multiplex PCR, and the TCRdb table lists in-frame clones only, not all of them. This table has about 120,000 clones, about nine tenths appearing once. The sequences come from peripheral blood, collected on day 0 of AZD1222 vaccination. These receptors came from an adult in good health. Each CDR3 is given with its conserved first and last residue. A D gene is named only where the DNA matches it firmly. The size field is filled for only some rows; it gives once, few, many or a size class.

D gene | J gene | clone size | V gene | CDR3 protein | CDR3 DNA
. | TRBJ1-4 | few | TRBV20-1 | CSARGPQKLFF | TGCAGTGCTAGAGGGCCCCAAAAACTGTTTTTT
TRBD1 | TRBJ1-3 | . | TRBV30 | CAGDRGTGNTIYF | TGTGCCGGGGACAGGGGGACTGGAAACACCATATATTTT
. | TRBJ1-2 | . | TRBV13 | CASIQRGALNYGYTF | TGTGCCAGCATCCAAAGGGGGGCTTTAAACTATGGCTACACCTTC
. | TRBJ1-1 | . | TRBV12-3/TRBV12-4 | CASSVQVNTEAFF | TGTGCCAGCAGTGTACAGGTGAACACTGAAGCTTTCTTT
. | TRBJ1-2 | . | TRBV2 | CASLWGQDYGYTF | TGTGCCAGTTTGTGGGGACAAGACTATGGCTACACCTTC
. | TRBJ1-2 | . | TRBV27 | CASSLLMGGGYTF | TGTGCCAGCAGTTTATTGATGGGAGGGGGCTACACCTTC
TRBD1 | TRBJ2-7 | . | TRBV7-8 | CASSLGAGGSWQYF | TGTGCCAGCAGCTTAGGCGCAGGGGGAAGTTGGCAGTACTTC
. | TRBJ1-1 | . | TRBV5-1 | CASTPARGGITEAFF | TGCGCCAGCACTCCCGCTCGGGGGGGAATAACTGAAGCTTTCTTT
TRBD1 | TRBJ1-5 | . | TRBV24-1 | CATSEGQVNQPQHF | TGTGCCACCAGTGAGGGACAGGTCAATCAGCCCCAGCATTTT
TRBD2 | TRBJ2-1 | . | TRBV19 | CASMVKAGGQAPQFF | TGTGCCAGTATGGTTAAAGCGGGAGGTCAAGCCCCTCAGTTCTTC
. | TRBJ2-5 | . | TRBV18 | CASSPTRGGETQYF | TGTGCCAGCTCCCCCACGAGGGGAGGAGAGACCCAGTACTTC
. | TRBJ2-3 | . | TRBV11-3 | CASSFRVTDTQYF | TGTGCCAGCAGTTTCCGGGTCACAGATACGCAGTATTTT
. | TRBJ1-1 | . | TRBV10-2 | CASRNMESEAFF | TGCGCCAGCAGAAATATGGAGAGTGAAGCTTTCTTT
. | TRBJ1-6 | . | TRBV12-3/TRBV12-4 | CASSSFGSPLHF | TGTGCCAGCAGTTCCTTCGGATCACCCCTCCACTTT
. | TRBJ2-2 | . | TRBV10-1 | CASSLVATGELFF | TGCGCCAGCAGCCTTGTTGCAACCGGGGAGCTGTTTTTT
. | TRBJ1-1 | . | TRBV14 | CASSQGPPGPTEAFF | TGTGCCAGCAGCCAAGGGCCTCCAGGACCCACTGAAGCTTTCTTT
TRBD1 | TRBJ1-1 | . | TRBV11-2 | CASSPGTGKRSAFF | TGTGCCAGCAGCCCCGGGACAGGGAAACGATCAGCTTTCTTT
. | TRBJ2-2 | . | TRBV4-2 | CASSLTGRVAGELFF | TGTGCCAGCAGCCTCACAGGGCGGGTAGCCGGGGAGCTGTTTTTT
TRBD2 | TRBJ2-1 | . | TRBV2 | CACRGGMGEQFF | TGTGCCTGCCGGGGGGGAATGGGTGAGCAGTTCTTC
. | TRBJ1-2 | . | TRBV5-1 | CASSFEGTYGYTF | TGCGCCAGCAGCTTTGAGGGGACCTATGGCTACACCTTC
TRBD1 | TRBJ1-4 | once | TRBV4-1 | CASSQEQGAEKLFF | TGCGCCAGCAGCCAAGAACAGGGGGCCGAAAAACTGTTTTTT
TRBD2 | TRBJ2-5 | . | TRBV3-1/TRBV3-2 | CASSQDAWNSGRKETQYF | TGTGCCAGCAGCCAAGATGCTTGGAATAGCGGGAGGAAAGAGACCCAGTACTTC
. | TRBJ1-2 | . | TRBV5-4 | CASSLERGNYGYTF | TGTGCCAGCAGCTTGGAACGGGGAAACTATGGCTACACCTTC
TRBD2 | TRBJ2-5 | . | TRBV28 | CASSISGSGETQYF | TGTGCCAGCAGCATAAGCGGGAGTGGAGAGACCCAGTACTTC
TRBD1 | TRBJ1-2 | once | TRBV6-1 | CASSEAHRGYGYTF | TGTGCCAGCAGTGAAGCTCACAGGGGGTATGGCTACACCTTC
. | TRBJ2-1 | once | TRBV19 | CASSIPNIYNEQFF | TGTGCCAGTAGTATACCTAATATTTACAATGAGCAGTTCTTC
. | TRBJ1-1 | . | TRBV19 | CASSLDGATGTEAFF | TGTGCCAGTAGTTTGGACGGGGCGACCGGCACTGAAGCTTTCTTT
. | TRBJ1-5 | . | TRBV18 | CASSVQGQGSQPQHF | TGTGCCAGCTCAGTCCAGGGGCAGGGGTCTCAGCCCCAGCATTTT
. | TRBJ1-3 | . | TRBV12-3/TRBV12-4 | CASSLLVGNTIYF | TGTGCCAGCAGTTTACTCGTAGGAAACACCATATATTTT
. | TRBJ1-2 | . | TRBV3-1/TRBV3-2 | CASSTPGFGYGYTF | TGTGCCAGCAGCACCCCGGGGTTTGGGTATGGCTACACCTTC
. | TRBJ2-7 | . | TRBV6-1 | CASSDLREQYF | TGTGCCAGCAGTGACCTTCGGGAGCAGTACTTC
. | TRBJ1-4 | once | TRBV10-3 | CAIRRDTNNEKLFF | TGTGCCATCAGGCGGGACACCAATAATGAAAAACTGTTTTTT
. | TRBJ1-2 | . | TRBV29-1 | CSAPGGWGGYTF | TGCAGCGCCCCGGGGGGGTGGGGTGGCTACACCTTC
TRBD1 | TRBJ1-1 | . | TRBV30 | CAWKGRDRVSSEAFF | TGTGCCTGGAAAGGAAGGGACAGGGTTTCATCTGAAGCTTTCTTT
. | TRBJ1-2 | . | TRBV29-1 | CSVDTRDPFYTF | TGCAGCGTCGACACCAGAGACCCTTTCTACACCTTC
. | TRBJ1-1 | . | TRBV12-3/TRBV12-4 | CASSLRDTEAFF | TGTGCCAGCAGTTTGAGGGACACTGAAGCTTTCTTT
TRBD1 | TRBJ2-7 | . | TRBV11-2 | CASSPAGTGGAYNKYF | TGTGCCAGCAGCCCGGCCGGGACAGGGGGCGCCTATAATAAGTACTTC
. | TRBJ1-1 | few | TRBV5-1 | CASSLLAGLGTEAFF | TGCGCCAGCAGCTTGTTAGCTGGGCTGGGCACTGAAGCTTTCTTT
. | TRBJ1-1 | . | TRBV19 | CASGMMGTEAFF | TGTGCCAGTGGCATGATGGGCACTGAAGCTTTCTTT
TRBD2 | TRBJ2-7 | . | TRBV10-1 | CASSGLAGTYEQYF | TGCGCCAGCTCAGGACTAGCGGGAACCTACGAGCAGTACTTC
. | TRBJ2-5 | . | TRBV18 | CASSQTGGTGFQETQYF | TGTGCCAGCTCACAAACGGGCGGGACGGGCTTCCAAGAGACCCAGTACTTC
. | TRBJ1-1 | once | TRBV2 | CASSDGRVQAEAFF | TGTGCCAGCAGTGATGGCAGAGTACAGGCTGAAGCTTTCTTT
TRBD1 | TRBJ1-2 | . | TRBV5-1 | CASSLVQGEGYGYTF | TGCGCCAGCAGCTTGGTGCAGGGGGAAGGCTATGGCTACACCTTC
. | TRBJ1-6 | . | TRBV7-9 | CASSRDLRESPLHF | TGTGCCAGCAGCCGGGACCTCAGAGAATCACCCCTCCACTTT
. | TRBJ2-2 | . | TRBV9 | CASSVLDGRGDTGELFF | TGTGCCAGCAGCGTACTGGACGGGAGAGGTGACACCGGGGAGCTGTTTTTT
. | TRBJ1-1 | once | TRBV5-4 | CASSLDRRFAYTEAFF | TGTGCCAGCAGCTTGGATCGGCGGTTCGCGTACACTGAAGCTTTCTTT
. | TRBJ1-1 | once | TRBV11-2 | CASSLGTPNTEAFF | TGTGCCAGCAGCTTAGGCACACCGAACACTGAAGCTTTCTTT
. | TRBJ2-7 | . | TRBV7-2 | CASSASLIRSSYEQYF | TGTGCCAGCAGCGCCTCCTTAATCCGAAGCTCCTACGAGCAGTACTTC
. | TRBJ2-7 | . | TRBV19 | CASAISTRGSSYEQYF | TGTGCCAGCGCCATATCGACTCGGGGAAGCTCCTACGAGCAGTACTTC
. | TRBJ2-2 | . | TRBV2 | CASSEWRGLSTGELFF | TGTGCCAGCAGTGAATGGAGGGGGCTCAGCACCGGGGAGCTGTTTTTT
. | TRBJ1-2 | . | TRBV12-3/TRBV12-4 | CASGLGGREGYTF | TGTGCCAGCGGTTTAGGGGGAAGGGAGGGCTACACCTTC
. | TRBJ2-7 | . | TRBV18 | CASSQGAGRAYEQYF | TGTGCCAGCTCCCAAGGGGCAGGGCGAGCCTACGAGCAGTACTTC